The 29 T cell receptor beta chains reported below all come from one sample, sequenced in a study of blood T cells in healthy people across ages. Sample-barcoded 5' priming and a J-beta primer mix drove a second PCR of roughly 6 to 12 cycles. A single record per CDR3 protein comes from TCRdb applying MiXCR to the 5' RACE reads. The sample lists approximately 900,000 distinct CDR3 sequences; just under 30% were seen once. This sample was also put to use in a study of T cells of mothers and their children.

Sequences were obtained from blood. The receptors stem from a woman between 35 and 50 years old in good health.

This clonotype was seen ten or more times. The chain couples TRBV5-5 to TRBJ2-7, with a possible D match to TRBD1 (6 bases). Per the germline V gene, CDR1 is SGHKS and CDR2 is YYEKEE (reference sequence). This CDR3 has 14 residues. Deletions cut 6 bases from V and 4 bases from J, with 17 bases between. CDR3 sequence: CASIPSGGQYEQYF. CDR3 coding DNA: TGTGCCAGCATCCCCAGTGGAGGACAGTACGAGCAGTACTTC.

This clonotype was observed at least ten times. This sequence joins TRBV29-1 and TRBJ2-7; the D gene is possibly TRBD1 (5 bases). The germline CDR1 and CDR2 sequences are SQVTM and ANQGSEA. The V gene lost 4 bases and the J gene lost 3 bases, with 13 bases spanning the gap. The CDR3 is 13 amino acids. CDR3: CSVGRGRNYEQYF. CDR3 in DNA: TGCAGCGTTGGAAGGGGAAGGAACTACGAGCAGTACTTC.

V is TRBV7-9 and J is TRBJ2-5; maybe TRBD1 (6 bases). The J call may not be correct, given that the DNA end is closer to TRBJ2-4. The CDR3 is 15 residues long. Germline V CDR1 and CDR2: SEHNR, FQNEAQ (reference sequence). The CDR3 region is CASSENRDTKNIQYF. As DNA, the CDR3 is TGTGCCAGCAGCGAAAACCGGGACACCAAAAACATTCAGTACTTC.

As to this clonotype: This may arise from a read error, as a much more abundant clone is one base away. The rearrangement joins TRBV20-1 to TRBJ1-1; D is perhaps TRBD1 (6 bases). The CDR3 length is 12 residues. Germline V lookup: CDR1 DFQATT, CDR2 SNEGSKA (reference sequence). The CDR3 DNA reads as TGCAGTGCTACTGACAGGTCCACTGAAGCTTGCTTT. Amino acids: CSATDRSTEACF.

This chain links TRBV12-3 or TRBV12-4 with TRBJ1-5; D gene uncertain. This CDR3 region has 16 residues. Trimming removed 2 bases from V and 2 bases from J, with 13 bases in between. In nucleotides, the CDR3 is TGTGCCAGCAGTTTACGGGCACAGCAGGGCAATCAGCCCCAGCATTTT. The encoded protein is CASSLRAQQGNQPQHF.

The gene calls are TRBV12-3 or TRBV12-4 and TRBJ2-2; 10 nucleotides align to TRBD1. V trimming: 11 bases; J trimming: 3 bases; junction bases outside the gene matches: 12. The CDR3 runs to 16 residues. CDR3 nucleotide sequence: TGTGCCGGCACCAAGACAGGGGGCCTGGACACCGGGGAGCTGTTTTTT. It yields the protein CAGTKTGGLDTGELFF.

In this sample, this clonotype turned up a few times. This chain joins TRBV27 and TRBJ2-2, with a weak D call TRBD2 (6 bases). The CDR3 is 15 residues long. Germline V gives CDR1 MNHEY, CDR2 SMNVEV (reference sequence). The V end was cut by 6 bases, the J end by 2 bases, with 13 bases between. CDR3 in DNA: TGTGCCAGCAGGGACGGGACTCTCAACACCGGGGAGCTGTTTTTT. This encodes CASRDGTLNTGELFF.

This rearrangement joins TRBV28 to TRBJ2-1; TRBD2 is a possible D gene (6 bases). Per germline, CDR1 MDHEN and CDR2 SYDVKM. The CDR3 has 13 amino acids. V was cut by 6 bases and J by 2 bases, with 8 bases left in between. CDR3 coding DNA: TGTGCCAGCAGGGGGGGTCCCTACAATGAGCAGTTCTTC. Protein: CASRGGPYNEQFF.

In this sample, this clonotype turned up many times. This chain joins TRBV11-3 and TRBJ2-7; possible D gene TRBD1, 6 bases. The germline gives CDR1 SGHNT, CDR2 YENEEA. CDR3 length: 14 amino acids. V was shortened by 5 bases and J by 2 bases, with 13 bases between the two germline ends. The CDR3 loop reads CASSPWDNAYEQYF. For the CDR3, the DNA is TGTGCCAGCAGCCCTTGGGACAACGCCTACGAGCAGTACTTC.

This clonotype appeared a few times. A read error is possible here, since a much larger clone lies one base away. J is TRBJ2-4 and V is TRBV25-1, with no clear D. The tail of the sequence fits TRBJ2-7 better, so the J call may be wrong. The CDR3 totals 11 residues. CDR1 is MGHDK, CDR2 SYGVNS, per germline. The CDR3 is CATGSCYEQYF. The CDR3 nucleotides read TGTGCCACCGGAAGTTGCTACGAGCAGTACTTC.

Worth noting for this clonotype: An end of the junction differs from the germline gene, which may be a read error. The rearrangement joins TRBV25-1 to TRBJ1-6; no clear D gene. This CDR3 contains 13 residues. CDR1 and CDR2 from the germline V gene are MGHDK and SYGVNS. CDR3 in amino acids: CACSEFSRAPLHF. DNA of the CDR3: TGTGCCTGCAGTGAATTTAGTAGGGCACCCCTCCACTTT. The whole variable domain, filled in from reference TRBV25-1 and TRBJ1-6, reads EADIYQTPRYLVIGTGKKITLECSQTMGHDKMYWYQQDPGMELHLIHYSYGVNSTEKGDLSSESTVSRIRTEHFPLTLESARPSHTSQYLCACSEFSRAPLHFGNGTRLTVT.

In this sample, this clonotype turned up many times. The chain has TRBV15 and TRBJ2-7; D is unclear. This CDR3 contains 14 residues. CDR1 and CDR2 from the germline V gene are LNHNV and YYDKDF (reference sequence). V lost 0 bases and J lost 2, with 8 bases in between. CDR3 coding DNA: TGTGCCACCAGCAGAGACCCCGACGCCTACGAGCAGTACTTC. Amino acid sequence: CATSRDPDAYEQYF.

The chain combines TRBV20-1 with TRBJ2-3; D may match TRBD1 or TRBD2 (5 bases each). Trimming stripped 0 bases from V and 5 bases from J, with 21 bases between. The CDR3 loop spans 17 amino acids. Germline CDR1 and CDR2: DFQATT and SNEGSKA (reference sequence). CDR3 coding DNA: TGCAGTGCTAGAGATCGAACGGGGACGGGTTTCGGAGATACGCAGTATTTT. Translation: CSARDRTGTGFGDTQYF.

This clonotype has only a few counts. The V and J genes are TRBV12-3 or TRBV12-4 and TRBJ1-1; unclear D gene. V was shortened by 5 bases and J by 4 bases, with 23 bases between the two germline ends. The CDR3 sequence is 17 residues long. CDR3 loop: CASSREETWTSGTEAFF. The CDR3 bases are TGTGCCAGCAGTCGCGAGGAGACCTGGACGTCGGGCACTGAAGCTTTCTTT.

J is TRBJ2-3 and V is TRBV20-1; a possible D gene is TRBD2 (5 bases). Germline V lookup: CDR1 DFQATT, CDR2 SNEGSKA (reference sequence). The germline V and J ends were trimmed by 6 bases and 4 bases, with 17 bases remaining between them. The CDR3 is 14 amino acids. This CDR3 is CSAGSDLGADTQYF. Here the CDR3 DNA reads TGCAGTGCGGGGTCGGACTTAGGAGCAGATACGCAGTATTTT.

This clonotype was observed a few times. The chain joins TRBV4-3 to TRBJ2-7, with D possibly being TRBD1 (5 bases). The CDR3 runs 16 residues. Germline CDR1 and CDR2: LGHNA and YSLEER. V was shortened by 0 bases and J by 7 bases, with 19 bases between the two germline ends. The CDR3 coding sequence is TGCGCCAGCAGCCAAGATCTTGCGACAGCGCTGTCGGAGCAGTACTTC. It specifies CASSQDLATALSEQYF.

There are a few counts of this clonotype. CDR3 amino acids: CASSVGEGAISDNSPLHF. For the CDR3, the DNA is TGTGCCAGCAGCGTAGGAGAGGGGGCGATTTCTGATAATTCACCCCTCCACTTT. The chain is built from TRBV9 and TRBJ1-6, with 7 bases matching TRBD1. Germline V gene sequence: CDR1 SGDLS, CDR2 YYNGEE. This CDR3 has 18 residues. V was pared by 0 bases and J by 5 bases, with 11 bases of the junction left unmatched.

This clonotype was picked up many times. The chain employs TRBV7-2 and TRBJ2-4, with a weak D call TRBD2 (6 bases). The CDR3 extends over 15 amino acids. The V gene's germline CDR1 is SGHTA and CDR2 FQGNSA. The V end was cut by 6 bases, the J end by 10 bases, with 22 bases between. CDR3 sequence: CASSLPLGGVEIQYF. DNA for the CDR3: TGTGCCAGCAGTCTACCCTTGGGGGGAGTAGAAATTCAGTACTTC.

The chain recombines TRBV4-3 with TRBJ1-4, with a weak D call TRBD1 (6 bases). Germline values: CDR1 LGHNA, CDR2 YSLEER. Trimming removed 4 bases at V and 11 bases at J, with 20 bases between. This CDR3 is built from 15 residues. The CDR3 nucleotides read TGCGCCAGCAGCCGAAACTTGGGAGGGGGTGAGAAACTGTTTTTT. It codes for CASSRNLGGGEKLFF.

This clonotype was counted a few times. Its ends do not fully match the called genes, so a read error is possible. The chain couples TRBV7-2 to TRBJ2-7; 8 bases fit TRBD2. CDR3 length: 15 residues. From germline, CDR1 is SGHTA and CDR2 FQGNSA. The DNA of the CDR3 is TGTGCCAGCAGTCAAATCTCGCGGGGGGACTACAAGCAGTACTTC. Its translation is CASSQISRGDYKQYF.

Written as DNA, the CDR3 is TGTGCCAGCAGTCCACCGGGACTAGCGGGGTCCTTGCAAGAGACCCAGTACTTC. It specifies CASSPPGLAGSLQETQYF. The V call is TRBV12-3 or TRBV12-4, the J call TRBJ2-5; 13 nucleotides line up with TRBD2. The V gene end was trimmed by 5 bases and the J gene end by 2 bases; junction bases not matched to a gene: 11. The length of the CDR3 is 18 residues.

This chain uses TRBV3-1 with TRBJ2-3; D remains unclear. This CDR3 spans 15 amino acids. Germline V gene sequence: CDR1 LGHDT, CDR2 YNNKEL (reference sequence). The V end lost 4 bases, the J end lost 7 bases, and 18 bases lay between the germline ends. The CDR3 nucleotides are TGTGCCAGCAGCCGGCAAGGGCGGACGCCGAATACGCAGTATTTT. It translates to CASSRQGRTPNTQYF.

This clonotype has a handful of counts. At one end, the junction sequence differs from germline, possibly due to a read error. The CDR3 reads CASSLERAETQYF. CDR3 bases: TGTGCTAGCAGCTTGGAGCGGGCAGAGACCCAGTACTTC. The chain uses TRBV7-7 and TRBJ2-5; D possibly corresponds to TRBD2 (6 bases). This CDR3 has 13 amino acids. Germline lookup yields CDR1 SSHAT and CDR2 FNYEAQ (reference sequence).

With regard to this clonotype: A read error may account for a junction end that differs from germline. The CDR3 nucleotides read TGCGCCAGCAGGGGTGGGACAGGGGTTGGAGATACGCAGTATTTT. Translating it yields CASRGGTGVGDTQYF. The J gene is TRBJ2-3, the V gene TRBV28; 10 bases align to TRBD1. Germline CDR1 MDHEN, CDR2 SYDVKM. There are 15 residues in the CDR3.

The rearrangement uses TRBV12-3 or TRBV12-4 and TRBJ2-5; the match to TRBD2 covers 11 bases. The V and J ends lost 2 bases and 4 bases, in that order; junction bases with no gene match: 9. The CDR3 spans 17 residues. As DNA, the CDR3 is TGTGCCAGCAGTTTACCCTCGACTAGCGGGGTGTCAGAGACCCAGTACTTC. Translated, it gives CASSLPSTSGVSETQYF.

This clonotype appeared a few times. V and J are TRBV7-2 and TRBJ2-7; 7 bases line up with TRBD1. Germline V gene sequence: CDR1 SGHTA, CDR2 FQGNSA. CDR3 length equals 14 residues. The V segment lost 5 bases and the J segment 6 bases; nucleotides outside the gene matches: 10. CDR3 coding DNA: TGTGCCAGCAGCCTAGGCAGGGGGACGTTCGAGCAGTACTTC. Its translation is CASSLGRGTFEQYF.

The chain combines TRBV12-3 or TRBV12-4 with TRBJ1-1; D not certain. CDR3 length: 12 amino acids. The ends were cut back, 8 bases at V and 1 base at J, with 8 bases in the middle. DNA of the CDR3: TGTGCCAGCCTACGGTCGAACACTGAAGCTTTCTTT. It is translated as CASLRSNTEAFF.

In its sample, this clonotype was seen many times. This rearrangement joins TRBV12-3 or TRBV12-4 to TRBJ1-5; 9 positions match TRBD1. This CDR3 is 14 amino acids long. V shed 5 bases and J 6 bases; nucleotides not matched to a gene: 5. CDR3 residues: CASSLTGGGQPQHF. The CDR3 DNA sequence: TGTGCCAGCAGTCTCACAGGGGGCGGTCAGCCCCAGCATTTT.

V is TRBV5-1 and J is TRBJ2-4; D ambiguous. The CDR3 is 10 residues long. The ends were cut back, 4 bases at V and 13 bases at J, with 9 bases in the middle. The germline gives CDR1 SGHRS, CDR2 YFSETQ. In DNA form, the CDR3 reads TGCGCCAGCAGCCAGGCTGAGCAGTACTTC. Amino acids: CASSQAEQYF.